This TCR beta chain was retrieved from a study of spatial heterogeneity in lung cancer. Time point reported: sample taken at primary tumor resection. The sequenced material consisted of unsorted whole RNA from tumor, nontumor lung or frozen PBMC. Untreated early-stage non-small cell lung cancer patients, around 70 in total, were the donors. Study results and limitations: Follow-up blood showed ubiquitous expanded tumor TCRs less than blood at resection did.

CDR1 is SEHNR, CDR2 FQNEAQ, per germline (reference sequence). CDR3 length equals 16 residues. J was trimmed by 12 bases and V by 4 bases; bases with no gene match: 18. Using its own MiXCR run on the 5' RACE reads, TCRdb lists one record per CDR3 protein. The sample carries 60,000 to 90,000 distinct CDR3 sequences, about an eighth recorded once. This clonotype was observed at least ten times. Its antigen is currently unknown. Sequencing was performed on PBMCs, taken at surgery. The receptor's source is a male donor with early-stage non-small cell lung cancer. V gene TRBV7-9 combines with J gene TRBJ1-1, with 9 positions matching TRBD1. CDR3: CASSSGGIGTGSWPFF. The CDR3 DNA sequence: TGTGCCAGCAGCTCAGGGGGGATCGGGACAGGGTCTTGGCCTTTCTTT.